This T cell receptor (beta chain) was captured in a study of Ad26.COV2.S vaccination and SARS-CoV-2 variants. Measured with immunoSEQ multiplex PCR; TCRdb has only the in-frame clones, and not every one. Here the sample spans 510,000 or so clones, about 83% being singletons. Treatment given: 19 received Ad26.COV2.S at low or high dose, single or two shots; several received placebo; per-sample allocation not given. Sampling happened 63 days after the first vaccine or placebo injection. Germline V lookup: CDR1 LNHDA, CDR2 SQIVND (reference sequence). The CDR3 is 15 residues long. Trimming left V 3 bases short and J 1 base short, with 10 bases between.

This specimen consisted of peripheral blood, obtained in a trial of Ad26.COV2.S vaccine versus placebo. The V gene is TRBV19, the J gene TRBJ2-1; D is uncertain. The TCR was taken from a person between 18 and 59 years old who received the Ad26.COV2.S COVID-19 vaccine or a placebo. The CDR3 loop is CASSMAFGSYNEQFF. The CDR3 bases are TGTGCCAGTAGTATGGCCTTTGGTTCCTACAATGAGCAGTTCTTC.